The clone carrying this T cell receptor (beta chain) was counted once. Antigen unknown. Assay used: immunoSEQ multiplex PCR; TCRdb lists only in-frame clones, some missing. There are about 73,000 clones in the sample; over 65% occur only once, and around 2.1% lies in the top ten. These data come from a study of vaccination effects on CD4 cells after COVID-19. Study results and limitations: Convalescent patients were few in the study, and early post-infection timepoints were absent.

Culture lasted approximately 10 days before CD4+ T cell isolation. All study participants received two doses of BNT162b2 or mRNA-1273 vaccine. Both day 3 and day 7 saw half the medium replaced with IL-2 medium. The TCR comes from a human donor who received a COVID-19 vaccine. Sequencing was performed on CD4+ T cells from PBMCs cultured without peptide, taken after COVID-19 vaccination.

The CDR3 nucleotides are TGCGCCAGCAGCAACTCAGGGGCAGATACGCAGTATTTT. Its protein product is CASSNSGADTQYF. V gene TRBV10-2 combines with J gene TRBJ2-3; D perhaps matches TRBD1 (6 bases). Trimming left V 6 bases short and J 4 bases short, with 11 bases between. The CDR3 runs 13 residues. The V gene's germline CDR1 is WSHSY and CDR2 SAAADI.